The clone carrying this T cell receptor (beta chain) was seen once. This sample was taken from a study of PD-L1 blockade in urothelial cancer. With 3 bases clipped from V and 4 bases from J, the junction kept 9 bases outside the gene matches. Germline loops: CDR1 SGHRS, CDR2 YFSETQ. The CDR3 length is 17 residues. Here immunoSEQ multiplex PCR was the method, and the copy in TCRdb shows in-frame clones only, minus some. The sample yields tens of thousands of clones, 86% seen once. Sequencing used PBMCs, obtained around atezolizumab (anti-PD-L1) treatment. This chain joins TRBV5-1 and TRBJ2-1, with 11 bases lining up with TRBD2. The receptor comes from a man aged 55 to 70 with urothelial cancer. This chain's CDR3 is CASSSLMASGGYNEQFF. As DNA, the CDR3 is TGCGCCAGCAGCTCCCTTATGGCTAGCGGGGGGTACAATGAGCAGTTCTTC.